This TCR beta chain was profiled in a study of T cell changes during pregnancy in multiple sclerosis. TCRdb's copy holds only in-frame clones and misses some; the assay was immunoSEQ multiplex PCR. Of 40,000 to 50,000 clones listed, about 93% were seen once; the top ten hold under 0.55%. The input for sequencing was CD4+ T cells from peripheral blood mononuclear cells, taken in the first trimester of pregnancy. The receptor comes from a female donor with multiple sclerosis, enrolled in a pregnancy study.

CDR3 sequence reads: CATSTRQRTEAFF. In nucleotides, the CDR3 is TGTGCCACCAGTACGCGACAGCGCACTGAAGCTTTCTTT. This chain links TRBV15 with TRBJ1-1, with a weak D call TRBD1 (5 bases). CDR3 length: 13 residues. Trimming cost V 6 bases and J 4 bases, with 12 bases left between them. Germline V lookup: CDR1 LNHNV, CDR2 YYDKDF (reference sequence).